This T cell receptor beta chain was sequenced for a study of human CD4 T cells and Enterobacteriaceae. Study results and limitations: Broadly cross-reactive clonotypes: about 60% of the 19 ranked in the top 5%.

Trimming stripped 5 bases from V and 5 bases from J, with 12 bases between. CDR1 SGHTA and CDR2 FQGNSA come from the germline V gene. CDR3 length equals 13 residues. Sorting took every CD4+ cell except CD45RA+CCR7+CD95- naive cells, reaching over 95% purity. Libraries were prepared by immunoSEQ multiplex PCR; TCRdb keeps only in-frame clonotypes and omits some of them. The profile shows 25,000 to 35,000 clones, approximately 80% of them singletons. This clone was seen a handful of times. The target antigen is unknown. This receptor was taken from a human donor in good health. The sequencing input was memory CD4+ T cells from blood. V is TRBV7-2 and J is TRBJ1-2, with D hard to call. Here the CDR3 DNA reads TGTGCCAGCAGCCAATTGGCCGGGTATGGCTACACCTTC. This translates into CASSQLAGYGYTF.